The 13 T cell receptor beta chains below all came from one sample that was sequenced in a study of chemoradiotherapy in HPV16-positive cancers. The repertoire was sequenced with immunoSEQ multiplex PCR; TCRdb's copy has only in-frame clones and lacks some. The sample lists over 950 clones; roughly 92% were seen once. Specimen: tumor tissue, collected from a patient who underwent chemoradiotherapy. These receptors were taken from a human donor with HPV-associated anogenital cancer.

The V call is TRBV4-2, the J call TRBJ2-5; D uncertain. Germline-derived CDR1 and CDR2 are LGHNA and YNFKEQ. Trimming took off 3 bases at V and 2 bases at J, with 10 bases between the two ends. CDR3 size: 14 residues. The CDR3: CASSQSTGQETQYF. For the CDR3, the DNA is TGTGCCAGCAGCCAGTCTACGGGTCAAGAGACCCAGTACTTC.

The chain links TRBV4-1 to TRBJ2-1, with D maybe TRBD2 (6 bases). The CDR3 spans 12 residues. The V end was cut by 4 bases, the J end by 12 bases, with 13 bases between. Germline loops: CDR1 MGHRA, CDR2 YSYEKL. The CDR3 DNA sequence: TGCGCCAGCAGCCCGGATTGGGGGGTGCAGTTCTTC. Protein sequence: CASSPDWGVQFF.

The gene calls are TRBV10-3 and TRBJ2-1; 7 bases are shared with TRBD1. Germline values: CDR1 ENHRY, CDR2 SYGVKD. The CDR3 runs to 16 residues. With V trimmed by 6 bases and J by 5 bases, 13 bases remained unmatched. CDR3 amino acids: CAISGPMTGNHNEQFF. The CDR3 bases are TGTGCCATCAGCGGGCCCATGACAGGGAACCACAATGAGCAGTTCTTC.

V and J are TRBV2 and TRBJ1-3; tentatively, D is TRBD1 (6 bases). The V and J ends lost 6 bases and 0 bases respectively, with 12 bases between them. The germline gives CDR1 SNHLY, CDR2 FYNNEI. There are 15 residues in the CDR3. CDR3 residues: CASSWDTRSGNTIYF. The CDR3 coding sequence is TGTGCCAGCAGCTGGGACACCCGCTCTGGAAACACCATATATTTT.

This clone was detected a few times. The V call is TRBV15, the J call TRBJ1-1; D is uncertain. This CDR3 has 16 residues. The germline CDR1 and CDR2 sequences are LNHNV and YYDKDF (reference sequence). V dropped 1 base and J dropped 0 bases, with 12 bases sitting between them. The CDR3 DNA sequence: TGTGCCACCAGCAGAGTATTGGGCAGTTTGAACACTGAAGCTTTCTTT. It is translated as CATSRVLGSLNTEAFF.

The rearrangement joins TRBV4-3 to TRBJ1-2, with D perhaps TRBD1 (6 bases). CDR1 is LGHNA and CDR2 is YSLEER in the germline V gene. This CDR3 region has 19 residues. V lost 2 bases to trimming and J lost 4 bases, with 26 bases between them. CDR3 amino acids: CASSQIGGAGEGRSYGYTF. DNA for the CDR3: TGCGCCAGCAGCCAAATTGGGGGCGCAGGGGAGGGAAGAAGCTATGGCTACACCTTC.

The CDR3 loop reads CASNRGPRSYGYTF. The CDR3 bases are TGTGCCAGTAACAGGGGGCCGCGAAGCTATGGCTACACCTTC. The rearrangement uses TRBV28 and TRBJ1-2, with 9 bases matching TRBD1. Germline V gene lookup returns CDR1 MDHEN and CDR2 SYDVKM. The CDR3 is made up of 14 amino acids. Trimming took 9 bases from V and 4 from J; bases not matched to a gene: 9.

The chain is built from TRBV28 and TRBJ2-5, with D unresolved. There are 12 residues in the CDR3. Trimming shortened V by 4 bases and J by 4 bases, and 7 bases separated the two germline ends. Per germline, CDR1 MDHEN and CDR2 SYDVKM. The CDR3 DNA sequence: TGTGCCAGCAGTTCTACTACAGAGACCCAGTACTTC. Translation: CASSSTTETQYF.

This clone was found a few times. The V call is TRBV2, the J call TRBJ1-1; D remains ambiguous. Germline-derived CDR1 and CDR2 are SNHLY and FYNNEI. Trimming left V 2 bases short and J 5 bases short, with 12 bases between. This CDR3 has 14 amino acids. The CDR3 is CASSETAVKTEAFF. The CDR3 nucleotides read TGTGCCAGCAGTGAAACAGCGGTAAAGACTGAAGCTTTCTTT. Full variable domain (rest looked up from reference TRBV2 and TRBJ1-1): EPEVTQTPSHQVTQMGQEVILRCVPISNHLYFYWYRQILGQKVEFLVSFYNNEISEKSEIFDDQFSVERPDGSNFTLKIRSTKLEDSAMYFCASSETAVKTEAFFGQGTRLTVV.

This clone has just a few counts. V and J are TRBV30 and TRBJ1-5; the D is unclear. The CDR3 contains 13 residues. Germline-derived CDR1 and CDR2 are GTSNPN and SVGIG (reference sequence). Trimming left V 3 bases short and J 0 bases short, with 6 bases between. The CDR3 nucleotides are TGTGCCTGGAGAGGATCTAGCAATCAGCCCCAGCATTTT. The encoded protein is CAWRGSSNQPQHF.

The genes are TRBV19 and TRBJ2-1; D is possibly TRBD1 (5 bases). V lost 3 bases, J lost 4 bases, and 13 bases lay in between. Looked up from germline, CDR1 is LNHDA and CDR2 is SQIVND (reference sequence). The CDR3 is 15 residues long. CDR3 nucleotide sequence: TGTGCCAGTAGTATGACGAAGGGGAATTACAATGAGCAGTTCTTC. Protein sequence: CASSMTKGNYNEQFF. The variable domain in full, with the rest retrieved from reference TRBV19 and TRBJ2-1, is DGGITQSPKYLFRKEGQNVTLSCEQNLNHDAMYWYRQDPGQGLRLIYYSQIVNDFQKGDIAEGYSVSREKKESFPLTVTSAQKNPTAFYLCASSMTKGNYNEQFFGPGTRLTVL.

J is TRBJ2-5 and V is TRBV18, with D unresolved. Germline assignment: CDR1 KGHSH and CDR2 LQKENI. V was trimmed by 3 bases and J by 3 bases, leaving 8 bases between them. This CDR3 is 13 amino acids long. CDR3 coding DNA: TGTGCCAGCTCACCGGGCCAGGAAGAGACCCAGTACTTC. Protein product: CASSPGQEETQYF. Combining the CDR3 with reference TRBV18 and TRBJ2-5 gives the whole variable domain NAGVMQNPRHLVRRRGQEARLRCSPMKGHSHVYWYRQLPEEGLKFMVYLQKENIIDESGMPKERFSAEFPKEGPSILRIQQVVRGDSAAYFCASSPGQEETQYFGPGTRLLVL.

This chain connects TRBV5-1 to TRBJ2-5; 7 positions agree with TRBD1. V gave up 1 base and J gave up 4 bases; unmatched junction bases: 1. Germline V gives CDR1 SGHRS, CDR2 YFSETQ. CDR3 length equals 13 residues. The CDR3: CASSLNRGETQYF. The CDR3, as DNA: TGCGCCAGCAGCTTGAACAGGGGAGAGACCCAGTACTTC.